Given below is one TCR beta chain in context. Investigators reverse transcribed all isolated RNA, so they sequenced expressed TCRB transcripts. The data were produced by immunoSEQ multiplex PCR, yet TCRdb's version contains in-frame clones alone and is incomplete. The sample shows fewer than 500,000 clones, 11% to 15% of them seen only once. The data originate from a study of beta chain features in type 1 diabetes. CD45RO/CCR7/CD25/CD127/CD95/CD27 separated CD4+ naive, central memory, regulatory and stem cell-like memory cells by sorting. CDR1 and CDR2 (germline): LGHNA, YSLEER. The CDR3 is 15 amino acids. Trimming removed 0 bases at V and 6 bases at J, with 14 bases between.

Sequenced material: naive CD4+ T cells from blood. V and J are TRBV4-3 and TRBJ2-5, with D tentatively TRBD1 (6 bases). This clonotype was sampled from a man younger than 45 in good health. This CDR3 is CASSQEQGSVKTQYF. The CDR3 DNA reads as TGCGCCAGCAGCCAAGAACAGGGTTCGGTGAAGACCCAGTACTTC.